The sequence of this T cell receptor (beta chain) was determined in a study of molecular identifiers for immune sequencing clone quantification. Study outcomes and limitations: Identical barcode-sharing TCR molecules could lead to underestimated sizes for highly expanded clones. Reportedly, one cell's Jurkat TCR RNA was detected within 1,200,000 naive CD8 cells. Clonotypes surpassing 20 RNA copies contained over 97% of effector molecules, versus under 1% in naive cells.

The ends lost 1 base at V and 0 bases at J; junction bases unmatched: 3. The germline CDR1 and CDR2 sequences are LGHNA and YSLEER. This CDR3 comprises 15 residues. A CD8+CD4-CCR7+CD45RA+ gate was used to sort naive CD8 T cells. The table lists this clonotype with a few counts. No antigen is known for it. Via MiXCR, TCRdb re-called the PCR reads, giving one row per CDR3 protein. The sample includes roughly 40,000 distinct CDR3 sequences, roughly 20% of them seen just once. The V gene is TRBV4-3, the J gene TRBJ2-7; 7 nucleotides agree with TRBD2. The receptor was derived from a human donor in good health. Some libraries in this study had Jurkat cell RNA spiked in. Sample: naive CD8+ T cells from blood, with Jurkat cell RNA spiked in. Documented subset: FACS-sorted CD8+CD4-CCR7+CD45RA+ naive T cells. In DNA, the CDR3 is TGCGCCAGCAGCCAAGGGGGGGGATCCTCCTACGAGCAGTACTTC. Translation: CASSQGGGSSYEQYF.